This section outlines one T cell receptor beta chain sequence together with its context. Its antigen is not known. V shed 5 bases, J shed 6 bases, and the junction held 4 bases outside the gene matches. CDR1 is MNHEY and CDR2 is SVGEGT in the germline V gene. This CDR3 is 13 amino acids long. The data stem from a study of response to subunit inactivated influenza vaccine. Findings and caveats of the study: The authors put forward the suggestion that each seasonal influenza vaccination may bring in only a limited number of new T cells.

TCRdb re-analysed the RT-PCR reads in MiXCR, keeping a single row per CDR3 protein. The sample shows roughly 700,000 distinct CDR3 sequences, over 11% of them seen only once. The V gene is TRBV6-2 or TRBV6-3, the J gene TRBJ1-5; 7 bases agree with TRBD1. Specimen: PBMCs from blood, collected approximately 15 days before vaccination. The receptor comes from a man in his forties or fifties who received an inactivated influenza vaccine. The DNA for the CDR3 is TGTGCCAGCAGTAGCAGGGGGGGTCAGCCCCAGCATTTT. It yields the protein CASSSRGGQPQHF.